This T cell receptor beta chain was found in a study of graft-versus-host responses after intestinal transplantation. Profiled with immunoSEQ multiplex PCR; TCRdb holds only in-frame clones, not every one. Here the sample spans some 45,000 clones, roughly 91% being singletons. CDR1 is ENHRY and CDR2 is SYGVKD in the germline V gene. The length of the CDR3 is 14 residues. The ends were cut back, 3 bases at V and 3 bases at J, with 11 bases in the middle. J is TRBJ1-1 and V is TRBV10-3; D unclear. The source material was PBMCs, sampled 524 days after transplant. The receptor comes from a human patient who received an intestinal transplant, so some T cells may come from the graft donor. CDR3 loop: CAISDMGLDTEAFF. In DNA, the CDR3 is TGTGCCATCAGTGACATGGGCTTAGACACTGAAGCTTTCTTT.